Listed below are T cell receptor beta chains from one sample, sequenced in a study of control samples from healthy donors and cancer patients. TCRdb's copy holds only in-frame clones and misses some; the assay was immunoSEQ multiplex PCR. The sample lists around 51,000 clones, 80% occurring once. Source material: blood. Receptors originate from a man between 65 and 79 years old in good health. CDR3s include the opening cysteine and the closing phenylalanine or tryptophan. Each record gives: J gene, D gene, clone size, V gene, CDR3 DNA, CDR3 protein. The D gene is left open where the match is weak. Only some rows state a clone size, as once, few, many or a class for expanded clones.

>TRBJ2-6|.|.|TRBV10-3
TGTGCCATCAGTGAGGTCGGGGTTTCTGGGGCCAACGTCCTGACTTTC
CAISEVGVSGANVLTF
>TRBJ2-1|TRBD2|few|TRBV2
TGTGCCAGCAGTGAACCTTCGGGGAGGGGCAATGAGCAGTTCTTC
CASSEPSGRGNEQFF
>TRBJ2-1|.|.|TRBV9
TGTGCCAGCAGCGTAGATTTCGGAGATGAAAGAGAGCAGTTCTTC
CASSVDFGDEREQFF
>TRBJ2-7|.|.|TRBV11-2
TGTGCCAGCAGCTTAAACTCATGGGGAGGCGAGCAGTACTTC
CASSLNSWGGEQYF
>TRBJ2-7|.|once|TRBV24-1
TGTGCCACCAGTGATGACAACAGGGTTGGGGAGCAGTACTTC
CATSDDNRVGEQYF
>TRBJ2-1|TRBD2|few|TRBV7-3
TGTGCCAGCAGCTTACTAGCGGGTCTAAACAATGAGCAGTTCTTC
CASSLLAGLNNEQFF
>TRBJ2-1|TRBD2|.|TRBV5-1
TGCGCCAGCAGCTTGGCCTTACTAGCGGGAATAAATGAGCAGTTCTTC
CASSLALLAGINEQFF
>TRBJ2-2|.|.|TRBV4-2
TGTGCCAGCAGCCAAGATAGGAAAAGGAGTTGGGGGGAGCTGTTTTTT
CASSQDRKRSWGELFF
>TRBJ2-2|.|few|TRBV18
TGTGCCAGCTCACCTAGGTACACCGGGGAGCTGTTTTTT
CASSPRYTGELFF
>TRBJ1-1|.|once|TRBV5-5
TGTGCCAGCAGCTACTTACCGGACTGGAGCGCTGAAGCTTTCTTT
CASSYLPDWSAEAFF
>TRBJ2-1|TRBD2|.|TRBV24-1
TGTGCCACCAGTATTGCTAGCGGGGCTGATATAAGCTCCTACAATGAGCAGTTCTTC
CATSIASGADISSYNEQFF
>TRBJ2-3|.|.|TRBV19
TGTGCCAGTAGCGAGGGGGGTCTAACTAGCACAGATACGCAGTATTTT
CASSEGGLTSTDTQYF
>TRBJ1-6|.|.|TRBV11-2
TGTGCCAGCAGCTTAGATCCCCTGGGGGATTCACCCCTCCACTTT
CASSLDPLGDSPLHF
>TRBJ1-1|.|once|TRBV19
TGTGCCAGTAGGCAAGGACACTCGTCCGTCGGAGCTTTCTTT
CASRQGHSSVGAFF
>TRBJ2-7|TRBD1|.|TRBV5-8
TGTGCCAGCAGCCCGGACCGGGACAGCTTTTCCTACGAGCAGTACTTC
CASSPDRDSFSYEQYF
>TRBJ2-1|TRBD2|.|TRBV18
TGTGCCAGCTCCCAGACTAGCAAGTCAGACAATGAGCAGTTCTTC
CASSQTSKSDNEQFF
>TRBJ2-4|TRBD2|.|TRBV5-1
TGCGCCAGCAGCTTGGGACTAGCGGCCCTCAACATTCAGTACTTC
CASSLGLAALNIQYF